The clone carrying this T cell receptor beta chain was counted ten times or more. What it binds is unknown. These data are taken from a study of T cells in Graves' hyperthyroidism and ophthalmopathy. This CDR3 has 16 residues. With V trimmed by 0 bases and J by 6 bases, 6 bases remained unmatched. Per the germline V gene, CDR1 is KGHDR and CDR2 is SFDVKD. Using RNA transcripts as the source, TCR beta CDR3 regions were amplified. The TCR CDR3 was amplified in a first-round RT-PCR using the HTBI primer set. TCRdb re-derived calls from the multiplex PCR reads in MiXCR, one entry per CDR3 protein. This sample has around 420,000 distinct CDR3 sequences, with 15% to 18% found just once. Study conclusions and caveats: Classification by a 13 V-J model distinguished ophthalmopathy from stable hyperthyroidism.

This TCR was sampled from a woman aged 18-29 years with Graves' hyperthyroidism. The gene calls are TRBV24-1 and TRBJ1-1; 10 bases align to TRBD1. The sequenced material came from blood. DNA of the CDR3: TGTGCCACCAGTGATTTGGTCGGACAGGGGGAAGCTGAAGCTTTCTTT. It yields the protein CATSDLVGQGEAEAFF.